The present T cell receptor beta chain was sequenced within a study of technical replicates of blood from a few donors. The V and J ends lost 5 bases and 4 bases, in that order; junction bases with no gene match: 3. The CDR3 is made up of 14 amino acids. CDR1 SEHNR and CDR2 FQNEAQ come from the germline V gene (reference sequence). The protocol was immunoSEQ multiplex PCR, while the TCRdb copy is restricted to in-frame clones and leaves out a portion. Among around 68,000 clones, around 92% were seen once, and the ten largest hold roughly 0.4%. The TCR was taken from a human donor in good health. Some clones in this sample may be carry-over from other donors' samples. J is TRBJ1-5 and V is TRBV7-9, with TRBD1 identical over 9 bases. Sequenced input: T cells isolated from PBMCs. This CDR3 reads CASSPGTGNQPQHF. The CDR3, as DNA: TGTGCCAGCAGCCCCGGGACAGGGAATCAGCCCCAGCATTTT.